This T cell receptor (beta chain) was retrieved from a study of T-cell memory formation after mild COVID-19. Findings and limits, study-wide: Contracting clones from day 15 to 85 had balanced CD4/CD8; later expanders favoured CD4+.

A note on this clonotype: Its antigen remains unknown.

Researchers used 5'RACE with constant-segment primers to make TCR alpha and TCR beta cDNA libraries that carry sample barcodes and UMIs. TCRdb re-called the 5' RACE reads through MiXCR, storing one row per CDR3 protein. The table includes some 110,000 distinct CDR3 sequences, around 11% detected once. The receptor was isolated from an adult woman who had mild COVID-19 (a few samples of this study predate the infection). Cell type and time point are not known. Sequencing was done on a sample of PBMCs or a T cell subset sorted from them (not recorded which).

Here the CDR3 reads CASSIRHAGNQPQHF. The CDR3, as DNA: TGTGCCAGTAGTATTCGACACGCCGGTAATCAGCCCCAGCATTTT. The gene calls are TRBV19 and TRBJ1-5; D is undetermined. V lost 3 bases to trimming and J lost 4 bases, with 13 bases between them. The CDR3 contains 15 residues. Germline assignment: CDR1 LNHDA and CDR2 SQIVND (reference sequence).